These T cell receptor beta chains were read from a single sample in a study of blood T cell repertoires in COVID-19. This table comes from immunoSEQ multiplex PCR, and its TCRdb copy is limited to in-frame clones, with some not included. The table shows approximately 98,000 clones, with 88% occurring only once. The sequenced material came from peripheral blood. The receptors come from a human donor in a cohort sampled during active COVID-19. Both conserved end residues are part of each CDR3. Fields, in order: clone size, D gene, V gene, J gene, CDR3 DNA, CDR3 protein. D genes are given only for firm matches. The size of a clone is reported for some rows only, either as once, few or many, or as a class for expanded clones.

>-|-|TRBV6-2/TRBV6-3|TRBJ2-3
TGTGCCAGCAGTTACTCCGATCGAGGCACAGATACGCAGTATTTT
CASSYSDRGTDTQYF
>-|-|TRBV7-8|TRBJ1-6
TGTGCCAGCAGCTTAGCGTGGGGCAGGGAGGATTCACCCCTCCACTTT
CASSLAWGREDSPLHF
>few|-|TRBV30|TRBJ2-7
TGTGCCTGGAATTTGGGCAGGGTCCCTTCAGGCGAGCAGTACTTC
CAWNLGRVPSGEQYF
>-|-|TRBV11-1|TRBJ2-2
TGTGCCAGCAGCTTAGAGGACAGCTACACCGGGGAGCTGTTTTTT
CASSLEDSYTGELFF
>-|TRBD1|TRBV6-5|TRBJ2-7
TGTGCCAGCAGGACTTGGACAGGATCCTACGAGCAGTACTTC
CASRTWTGSYEQYF
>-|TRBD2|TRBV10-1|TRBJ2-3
TGCGCCAGCACTAGCGGGGGGGCCACAGATACGCAGTATTTT
CASTSGGATDTQYF
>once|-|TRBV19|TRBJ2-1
TGTGCCAGCAGTGTGCGGGGGAGGGGGGACAATGAGCAGTTCTTC
CASSVRGRGDNEQFF
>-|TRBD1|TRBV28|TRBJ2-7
TGTGCCAGCAGCACGTTACAGGGGGCGGGGATCTACGAGCAGTACTTC
CASSTLQGAGIYEQYF
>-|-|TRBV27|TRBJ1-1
TGTGCCAGCAGAGACACGCAGGGGACAGAAGCTTTCTTT
CASRDTQGTEAFF
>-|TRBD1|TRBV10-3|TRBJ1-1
TGTGCCATCAGTGAGCCCTATGACAGGGATCAAGCTTTCTTT
CAISEPYDRDQAFF
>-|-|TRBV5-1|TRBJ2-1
TGCGCCAGCAGCTTAATGACTCTCAATGAGCAGTTCTTC
CASSLMTLNEQFF
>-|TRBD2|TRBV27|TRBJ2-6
TGTGCCAGCAGTTTATTGACTAGCGGGGGGGCTGGGGCCAACGTCCTGACTTTC
CASSLLTSGGAGANVLTF
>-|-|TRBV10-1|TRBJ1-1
TGCGCCAGCAGTAAGGACAGGAACACTGAAGCTTTCTTT
CASSKDRNTEAFF
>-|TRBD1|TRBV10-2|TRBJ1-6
TGCGCCAGTCGGACAGGGGGGTCCTATAATTCACCCCTCCACTTT
CASRTGGSYNSPLHF